This TCR beta chain was identified during a study of cytomegalovirus exposure and HLA in healthy donors. Study conclusions and caveats: More than 15,000 TCR beta sequences were associated with HLA alleles at 0.05 false discovery rate in a later analysis. TRBV6-2, TRBV6-3 and other indistinguishable V segments were excluded.

The PCR contained 60 Vbeta and 13 Jbeta primers. Repertoires were generated with immunoSEQ multiplex PCR, while TCRdb's copy carries only in-frame clones and drops some. The sample table sets out about 75,000 clones. Germline lookup yields CDR1 SQVTM and CDR2 ANQGSEA. Trimming cost V 0 bases and J 4 bases, with 16 bases left between them. The CDR3 length is 15 residues. As for this clone: What it recognizes is unknown.

This chain uses TRBV29-1 with TRBJ2-7, with D tentatively TRBD1 (6 bases). The sample comprised PBMCs. The TCR originated in a man aged 35-49 years in good health and CMV-seronegative. The CDR3 bases are TGCAGCGTTGAAGATCTGTTGGGCAGGGGTTACGAGCAGTACTTC. Residues: CSVEDLLGRGYEQYF.